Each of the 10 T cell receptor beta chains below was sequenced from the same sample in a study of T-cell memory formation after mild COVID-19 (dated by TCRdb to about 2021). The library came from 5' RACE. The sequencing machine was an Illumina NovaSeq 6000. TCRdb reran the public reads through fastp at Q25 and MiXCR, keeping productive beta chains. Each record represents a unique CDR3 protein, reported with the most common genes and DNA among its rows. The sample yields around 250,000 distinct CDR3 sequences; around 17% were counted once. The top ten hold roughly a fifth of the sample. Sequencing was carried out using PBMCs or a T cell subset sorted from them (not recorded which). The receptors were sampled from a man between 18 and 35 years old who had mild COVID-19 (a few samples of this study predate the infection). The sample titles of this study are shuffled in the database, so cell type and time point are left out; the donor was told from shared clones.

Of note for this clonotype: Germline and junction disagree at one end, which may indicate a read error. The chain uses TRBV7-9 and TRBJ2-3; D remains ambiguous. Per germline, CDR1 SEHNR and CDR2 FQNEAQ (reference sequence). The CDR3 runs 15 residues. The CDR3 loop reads CASSVAPRSTDTQYF. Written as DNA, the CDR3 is TGTGCCAGCAGCGTAGCCCCCCGGAGCACAGATACGCAGTATTTT.

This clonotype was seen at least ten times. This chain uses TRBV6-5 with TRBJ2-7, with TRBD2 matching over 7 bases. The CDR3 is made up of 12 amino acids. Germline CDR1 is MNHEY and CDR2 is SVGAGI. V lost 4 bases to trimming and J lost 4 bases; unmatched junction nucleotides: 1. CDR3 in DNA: TGTGCCAGCAGTTCGCGGGGGTACGAGCAGTACTTC. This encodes CASSSRGYEQYF.

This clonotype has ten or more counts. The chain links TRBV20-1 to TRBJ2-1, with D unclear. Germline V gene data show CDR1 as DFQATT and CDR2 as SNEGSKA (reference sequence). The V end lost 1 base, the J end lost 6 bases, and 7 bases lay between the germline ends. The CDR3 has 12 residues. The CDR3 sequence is CSARGWGNEQFF. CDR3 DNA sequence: TGCAGTGCTAGAGGGTGGGGCAATGAGCAGTTCTTC.

CDR3 loop: CASSESSRGHTF. The CDR3 DNA sequence: TGTGCCAGCAGCGAGAGCTCCAGGGGGCACACCTTC. The chain joins TRBV9 to TRBJ1-2; TRBD1 matches at 8 bases. V shed 3 bases and J 12 bases; nucleotides not matched to a gene: 7. The CDR3 consists of 12 residues. CDR1 and CDR2 from the germline V gene are SGDLS and YYNGEE.

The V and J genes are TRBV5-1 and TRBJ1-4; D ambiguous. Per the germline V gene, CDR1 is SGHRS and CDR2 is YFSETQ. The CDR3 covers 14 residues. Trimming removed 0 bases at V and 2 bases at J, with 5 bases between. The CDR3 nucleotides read TGCGCCAGCAGCTTGGGGAGCACTAATGAAAAACTGTTTTTT. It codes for CASSLGSTNEKLFF.

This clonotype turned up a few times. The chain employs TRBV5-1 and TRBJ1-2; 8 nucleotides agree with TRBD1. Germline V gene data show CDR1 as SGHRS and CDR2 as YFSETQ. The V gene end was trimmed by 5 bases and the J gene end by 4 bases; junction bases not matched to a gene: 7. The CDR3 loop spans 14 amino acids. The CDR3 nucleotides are TGCGCCAGCAGAGCTGGACAGGGTGGCTATGGCTACACCTTC. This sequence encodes CASRAGQGGYGYTF.

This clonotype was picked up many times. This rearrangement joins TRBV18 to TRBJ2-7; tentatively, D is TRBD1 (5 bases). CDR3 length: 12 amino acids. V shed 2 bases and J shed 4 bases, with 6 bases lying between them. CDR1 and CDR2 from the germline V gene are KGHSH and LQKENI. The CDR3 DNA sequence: TGTGCCAGCTCACCAGGGGCTTACGAGCAGTACTTC. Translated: CASSPGAYEQYF.

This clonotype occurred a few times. The CDR3 DNA is TGCAGTGCTAGGCGTCTGGGGAGGGGGCCTAACTTGGGCTCACCCCTCCACTTT. Protein product: CSARRLGRGPNLGSPLHF. The chain uses TRBV20-1 and TRBJ1-6, with TRBD1 matching 7 bases. The CDR3 totals 18 residues. V lost 3 bases and J lost 10; bases outside the gene matches: 21. From germline, CDR1 is DFQATT and CDR2 SNEGSKA (reference sequence).

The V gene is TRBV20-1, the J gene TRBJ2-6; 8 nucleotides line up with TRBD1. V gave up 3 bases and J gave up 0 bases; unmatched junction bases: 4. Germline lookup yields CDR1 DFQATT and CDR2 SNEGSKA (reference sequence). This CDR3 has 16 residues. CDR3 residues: CSARGQENSGANVLTF. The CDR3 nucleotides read TGCAGTGCTAGGGGACAGGAAAACTCTGGGGCCAACGTCCTGACTTTC.

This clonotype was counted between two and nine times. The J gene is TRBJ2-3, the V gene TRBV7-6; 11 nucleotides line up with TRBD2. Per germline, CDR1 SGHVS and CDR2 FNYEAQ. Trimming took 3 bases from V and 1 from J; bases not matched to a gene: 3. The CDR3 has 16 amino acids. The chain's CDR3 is CASSFQTSGGTDTQYF. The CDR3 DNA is TGTGCCAGCAGCTTCCAGACTAGCGGGGGCACAGATACGCAGTATTTT. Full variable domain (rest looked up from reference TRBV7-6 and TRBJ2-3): GAGVSQSPRYKVTKRGQDVALRCDPISGHVSLYWYRQALGQGPEFLTYFNYEAQQDKSGLPNDRFSAERPEGSISTLTIQRTEQRDSAMYRCASSFQTSGGTDTQYFGPGTRLTVL.